One and the same sample provided the 15 T cell receptor beta chains below, sequenced in a study of control samples from healthy donors and cancer patients. Sequencing used immunoSEQ multiplex PCR; TCRdb keeps in-frame clones, though not all of them. The sample has some 20,000 clones, roughly 86% seen once; the top ten hold approximately 10%. Sequences were obtained from PBMCs. The receptors here all came from a woman aged 70-85 years with colorectal cancer.

This clone was recorded a few times. V gene TRBV29-1 combines with J gene TRBJ2-7, with D perhaps matching TRBD1 (7 bases). Germline CDR1 and CDR2: SQVTM and ANQGSEA. This CDR3 has 14 amino acids. Trimming took 1 base from V and 5 from J, leaving 15 bases between them. The CDR3 region is CSVEVAAGGHEQYF. The CDR3 nucleotides read TGCAGCGTTGAAGTGGCAGCAGGGGGGCACGAGCAGTACTTC.

The V call is TRBV4-3, the J call TRBJ2-3; perhaps D is TRBD1 or TRBD2 (5 bases each). V was clipped by 0 bases and J by 4 bases, with 14 bases between them. CDR1 LGHNA and CDR2 YSLEER come from the germline V gene. The CDR3 is 16 residues long. The CDR3 nucleotides read TGCGCCAGCAGCCAAGATGGGCGAGGGGCCGCAGATACGCAGTATTTT. The encoded protein is CASSQDGRGAADTQYF.

V usage is TRBV4-1 and J usage is TRBJ1-2; D call uncertain. V was pared by 5 bases and J by 2 bases, with 12 bases between. The CDR3 extends over 14 amino acids. In germline, CDR1 is MGHRA, CDR2 YSYEKL. CDR3 sequence reads: CASSLETPNYGYTF. The CDR3 DNA follows: TGCGCCAGCAGCTTAGAGACACCAAACTATGGCTACACCTTC.

The chain recombines TRBV7-9 with TRBJ1-1, with D perhaps matching TRBD1 (5 bases). Per the germline V gene, CDR1 is SEHNR and CDR2 is FQNEAQ (reference sequence). Trimming cost V 6 bases and J 2 bases, with 7 bases left between them. This CDR3 is built from 12 residues. The CDR3 loop reads CASSWDNTEAFF. The CDR3 DNA reads as TGTGCCAGCAGTTGGGACAACACTGAAGCTTTCTTT. Using reference TRBV7-9 and TRBJ1-1 for the parts outside the CDR3, the full variable domain is DTGVSQNPRHKITKRGQNVTFRCDPISEHNRLYWYRQTLGQGPEFLTYFQNEAQLEKSRLLSDRFSAERPKGSFSTLEIQRTEQGDSAMYLCASSWDNTEAFFGQGTRLTVV.

The chain is built from TRBV7-2 and TRBJ2-1, with 7 bases aligning to TRBD2. CDR1 and CDR2 from the germline V gene are SGHTA and FQGNSA. V was pared by 1 base and J by 9 bases, with 9 bases of the junction left unmatched. The CDR3 length is 15 residues. CDR3 region: CASSLGWGGVPEQFF. The CDR3, as DNA: TGTGCCAGCAGCTTAGGCTGGGGGGGGGTTCCTGAGCAGTTCTTC.

The CDR3 DNA follows: TGTGCCAGCAGTTTAGCGGGCCACTACGAGCAGTACTTC. Its protein is CASSLAGHYEQYF. The chain links TRBV12-3 or TRBV12-4 to TRBJ2-7; D is uncertain. The CDR3 is 13 amino acids. V was trimmed by 0 bases and J by 3 bases, leaving 6 bases between them.

The rearrangement joins TRBV20-1 to TRBJ2-7; the D gene is possibly TRBD2 (6 bases). Germline V gives CDR1 DFQATT, CDR2 SNEGSKA (reference sequence). The CDR3 is 11 residues long. Trimming stripped 7 bases from V and 3 bases from J, with 10 bases between. The CDR3: CSGRRDYEQYF. CDR3 nucleotides: TGCAGTGGGCGGAGGGACTACGAGCAGTACTTC.

The chain carries TRBV5-1 and TRBJ2-1; possible D gene TRBD2, 7 bases. Trimming left V 3 bases short and J 4 bases short, with 14 bases between. This CDR3 spans 15 amino acids. Looked up from germline, CDR1 is SGHRS and CDR2 is YFSETQ. CDR3 residues: CASSSSGGAYNEQFF. The CDR3 bases are TGCGCCAGCAGCTCGTCGGGGGGCGCGTACAATGAGCAGTTCTTC. Combining the CDR3 with reference TRBV5-1 and TRBJ2-1 gives the whole variable domain KAGVTQTPRYLIKTRGQQVTLSCSPISGHRSVSWYQQTPGQGLQFLFEYFSETQRNKGNFPGRFSGRQFSNSRSEMNVSTLELGDSALYLCASSSSGGAYNEQFFGPGTRLTVL.

This chain links TRBV6-5 with TRBJ1-1, with D unresolved. The CDR3 contains 13 residues. The V end was cut by 2 bases, the J end by 3 bases, with 7 bases between. Germline assignment: CDR1 MNHEY and CDR2 SVGAGI. This CDR3 reads CASSYGWDTEAFF. Here the CDR3 DNA reads TGTGCCAGCAGTTACGGGTGGGACACTGAAGCTTTCTTT.

This chain uses TRBV12-5 with TRBJ1-1, with 9 bases fitting TRBD1. V dropped 0 bases and J dropped 1; count of bases not matched to a gene: 6. The germline gives CDR1 LGHNT, CDR2 FRNRAP. This CDR3 has 17 residues. The CDR3 region is CASGLVSGTGPNTEAFF. Written as DNA, the CDR3 is TGTGCTAGTGGTTTGGTTTCCGGGACAGGGCCGAACACTGAAGCTTTCTTT. The full variable domain, rest sourced from reference TRBV12-5 and TRBJ1-1, is DARVTQTPRHKVTEMGQEVTMRCQPILGHNTVFWYRQTMMQGLELLAYFRNRAPLDDSGMPKDRFSAEMPDATLATLKIQPSEPRDSAVYFCASGLVSGTGPNTEAFFGQGTRLTVV.

V gene TRBV25-1 combines with J gene TRBJ2-5; unclear D gene. Germline CDR1 is MGHDK and CDR2 is SYGVNS. The CDR3 spans 14 residues. V shed 4 bases and J shed 5 bases, with 14 bases lying between them. The CDR3 DNA sequence: TGTGCCAGCAGTGGGTGGGATTCCAGGGAGACCCAGTACTTC. Translating gives CASSGWDSRETQYF.

This clone turned up a few times. The V and J genes are TRBV7-2 and TRBJ2-7; the D is unclear. The germline V gene has CDR1 SGHTA and CDR2 FQGNSA. V lost 5 bases, J lost 0 bases, and 11 bases lay in between. This CDR3 is built from 14 residues. The CDR3 sequence: CASSGTASSYEQYF. CDR3 nucleotides: TGTGCCAGCAGCGGTACAGCGAGCTCCTACGAGCAGTACTTC.

The V and J genes are TRBV27 and TRBJ2-7, with 10 bases that match TRBD1. V was clipped by 7 bases and J by 4 bases; unmatched bases: 7. Germline CDR1 MNHEY, CDR2 SMNVEV (reference sequence). The CDR3 spans 14 residues. CDR3 nucleotide sequence: TGTGCCAGCACTGAGACAGGGGGCAGGTACGAGCAGTACTTC. Translated, it gives CASTETGGRYEQYF.

This clone appeared once. J is TRBJ2-1 and V is TRBV27; D is possibly TRBD2 (6 bases). Germline V gene lookup returns CDR1 MNHEY and CDR2 SMNVEV (reference sequence). The CDR3 contains 14 residues. V lost 5 bases, J lost 9 bases, and 17 bases lay in between. CDR3: CASSRRVELSEQFF. CDR3 DNA sequence: TGTGCCAGCAGTAGGAGGGTTGAATTAAGTGAGCAGTTCTTC.

This rearrangement joins TRBV21-1 to TRBJ2-3; the DNA was not compared with TRBD2, the D call given in the table. TRBV21-1 is a pseudogene locus. CDR3 length equals 12 residues. Written as DNA, the CDR3 is TGTGCCAGCAGCCTCCCCGGGGATACGCAGTATTTT. Its protein product is CASSLPGDTQYF.